The 5 T cell receptor beta chains given below trace back to one sample, sequenced in a study of blood T cell repertoires in COVID-19. Sequencing was performed with immunoSEQ multiplex PCR; in TCRdb, only in-frame clones are kept and a portion is missing. Among 200,000 to 250,000 clones listed, about 88% were seen once. Sequencing was performed on PBMCs or T cells enriched from blood (not recorded which). The receptors here all came from a woman aged 25 to 39 who had recovered from COVID-19.

This sequence joins TRBV27 and TRBJ1-1; D remains ambiguous. The CDR3 contains 13 residues. V dropped 0 bases and J dropped 11 bases, with 13 bases sitting between them. Germline V gene lookup returns CDR1 MNHEY and CDR2 SMNVEV (reference sequence). CDR3 amino acids: CASSLSSVVGAFF. CDR3 in DNA: TGTGCCAGCAGTTTATCCTCTGTGGTTGGCGCTTTCTTT.

The CDR3 DNA reads TGTGCCAGCAGCTCAGTTGGAAACACCATATATTTT. Translation gives CASSSVGNTIYF. J is TRBJ1-3 and V is TRBV12-3 or TRBV12-4, with unresolved D. V dropped 6 bases and J dropped 3 bases, with 6 bases sitting between them. CDR3 size: 12 residues.

The chain combines TRBV5-6 with TRBJ1-2, with 9 bases identical to TRBD1. Germline CDR1 reads SGHDT; CDR2 reads YYEEEE. V was pared by 1 base and J by 3 bases, with 10 bases of the junction left unmatched. The CDR3 covers 17 residues. The CDR3 DNA reads as TGTGCCAGCAGCTTGTCATCCGGGACAGGGACCTACTATGGCTACACCTTC. It codes for CASSLSSGTGTYYGYTF.

The CDR3 region has the DNA TGTGCCAGCGCCTTGAGGACAGGGACTTCCGTTAACTATGGCTACACCTTC. It specifies CASALRTGTSVNYGYTF. The chain uses TRBV27 and TRBJ1-2; 8 bases match TRBD1. CDR1 is MNHEY, CDR2 SMNVEV, per germline (reference sequence). V lost 8 bases, J lost 1 base, and 15 bases stayed unmatched. CDR3 length: 17 residues.

The rearrangement links TRBV7-9 to TRBJ2-5; D is perhaps TRBD2 (7 bases). This CDR3 region has 18 residues. CDR1 is SEHNR, CDR2 FQNEAQ, per germline (reference sequence). The V end lost 3 bases, the J end lost 4 bases, and 24 bases lay between the germline ends. CDR3 in DNA: TGTGCCAGCAGCTTGGTACGTGCGGGGGCCCTCGTCATAGAGACCCAGTACTTC. Amino acid sequence: CASSLVRAGALVIETQYF.